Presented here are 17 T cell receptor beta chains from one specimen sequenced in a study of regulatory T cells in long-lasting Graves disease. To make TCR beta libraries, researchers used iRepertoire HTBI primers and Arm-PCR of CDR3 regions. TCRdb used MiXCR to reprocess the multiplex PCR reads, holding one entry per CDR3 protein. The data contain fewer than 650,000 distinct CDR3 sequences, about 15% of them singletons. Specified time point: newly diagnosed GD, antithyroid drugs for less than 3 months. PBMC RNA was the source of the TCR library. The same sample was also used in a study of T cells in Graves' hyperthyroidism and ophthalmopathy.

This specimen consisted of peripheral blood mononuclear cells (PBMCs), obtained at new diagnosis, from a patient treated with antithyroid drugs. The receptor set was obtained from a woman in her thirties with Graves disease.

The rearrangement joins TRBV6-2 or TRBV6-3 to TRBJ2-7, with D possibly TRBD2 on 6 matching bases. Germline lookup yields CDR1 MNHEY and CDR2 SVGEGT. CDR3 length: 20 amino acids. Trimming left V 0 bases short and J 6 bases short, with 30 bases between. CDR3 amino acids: CASSYSREAARIGLLFEQYF. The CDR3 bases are TGTGCCAGCAGTTACTCGAGGGAGGCGGCGCGGATAGGTCTGTTATTCGAGCAGTACTTC.

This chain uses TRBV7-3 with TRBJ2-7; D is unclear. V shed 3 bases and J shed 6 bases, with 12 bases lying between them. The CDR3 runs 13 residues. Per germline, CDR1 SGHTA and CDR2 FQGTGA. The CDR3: CASSFQDLSEQYF. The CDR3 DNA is TGTGCCAGCAGCTTCCAGGACCTTAGCGAGCAGTACTTC.

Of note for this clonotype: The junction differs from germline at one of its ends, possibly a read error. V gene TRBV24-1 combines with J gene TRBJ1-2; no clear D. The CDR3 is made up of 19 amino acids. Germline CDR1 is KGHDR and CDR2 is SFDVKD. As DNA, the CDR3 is TGTGTCACCAGTGATTTAGGCCGGGCTCTACCGGCTGTTGACTATGGCTACACCTTC. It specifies CVTSDLGRALPAVDYGYTF.

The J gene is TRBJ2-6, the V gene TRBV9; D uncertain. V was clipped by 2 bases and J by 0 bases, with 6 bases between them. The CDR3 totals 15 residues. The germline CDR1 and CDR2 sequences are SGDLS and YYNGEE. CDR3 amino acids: CASSVWDSGANVLTF. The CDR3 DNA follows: TGTGCCAGCAGCGTCTGGGACTCTGGGGCCAACGTCCTGACTTTC.

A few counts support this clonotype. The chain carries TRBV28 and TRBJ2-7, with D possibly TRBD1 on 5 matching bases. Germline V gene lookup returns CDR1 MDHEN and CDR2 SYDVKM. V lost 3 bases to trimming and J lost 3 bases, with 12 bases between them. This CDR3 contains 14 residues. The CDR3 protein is CASSFEGELYEQYF. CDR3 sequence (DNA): TGTGCCAGCAGTTTCGAAGGGGAACTCTACGAGCAGTACTTC. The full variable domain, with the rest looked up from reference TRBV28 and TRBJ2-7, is DVKVTQSSRYLVKRTGEKVFLECVQDMDHENMFWYRQDPGLGLRLIYFSYDVKMKEKGDIPEGYSVSREKKERFSLILESASTNQTSMYLCASSFEGELYEQYFGPGTRLTVT.

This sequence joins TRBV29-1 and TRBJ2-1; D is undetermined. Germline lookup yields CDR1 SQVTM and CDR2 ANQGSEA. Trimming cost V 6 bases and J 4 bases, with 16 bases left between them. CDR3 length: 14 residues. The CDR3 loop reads CSVWEITMYNEQFF. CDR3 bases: TGCAGCGTGTGGGAAATCACTATGTACAATGAGCAGTTCTTC.

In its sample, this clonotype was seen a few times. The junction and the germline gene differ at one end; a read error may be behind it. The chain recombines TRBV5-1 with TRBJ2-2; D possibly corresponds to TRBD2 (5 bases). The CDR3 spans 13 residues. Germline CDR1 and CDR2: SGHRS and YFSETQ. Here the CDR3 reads CASSLATTGELFF. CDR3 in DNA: TGTGCCAGCAGTCTAGCAACCACCGGGGAGCTGTTTTTT.

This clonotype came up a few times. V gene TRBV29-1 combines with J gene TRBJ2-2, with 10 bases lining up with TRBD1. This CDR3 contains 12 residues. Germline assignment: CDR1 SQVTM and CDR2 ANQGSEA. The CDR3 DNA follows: TGCAGTGGACAGGGGGGCACCGGGGAGCTGTTTTTT. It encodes CSGQGGTGELFF.

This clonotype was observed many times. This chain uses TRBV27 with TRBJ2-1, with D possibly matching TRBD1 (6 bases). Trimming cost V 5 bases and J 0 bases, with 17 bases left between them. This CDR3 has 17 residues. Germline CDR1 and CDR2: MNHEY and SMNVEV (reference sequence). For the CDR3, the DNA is TGTGCCAGCAGTACCAACCAACAGGGAAGCTCCTACAATGAGCAGTTCTTC. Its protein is CASSTNQQGSSYNEQFF.

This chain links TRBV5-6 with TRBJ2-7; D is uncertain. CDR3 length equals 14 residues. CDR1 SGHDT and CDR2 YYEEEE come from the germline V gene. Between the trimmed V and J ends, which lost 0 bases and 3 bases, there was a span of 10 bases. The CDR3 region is CASSLVGRNYEQYF. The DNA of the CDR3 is TGTGCCAGCAGCTTGGTTGGTCGCAACTACGAGCAGTACTTC.

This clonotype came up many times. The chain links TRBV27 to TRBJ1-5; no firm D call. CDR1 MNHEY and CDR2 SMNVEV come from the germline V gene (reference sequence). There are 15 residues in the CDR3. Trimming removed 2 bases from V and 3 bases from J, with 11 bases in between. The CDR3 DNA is TGTGCCAGCAGTTTAAACTCTCAACCCAATCAGCCCCAGCATTTT. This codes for CASSLNSQPNQPQHF.

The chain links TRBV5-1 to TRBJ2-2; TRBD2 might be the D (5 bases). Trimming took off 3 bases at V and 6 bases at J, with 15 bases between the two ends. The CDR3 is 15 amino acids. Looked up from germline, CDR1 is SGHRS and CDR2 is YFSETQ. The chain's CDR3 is CASSSNAGTAGELFF. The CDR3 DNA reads TGCGCCAGCAGCTCAAATGCGGGTACAGCCGGGGAGCTGTTTTTT.

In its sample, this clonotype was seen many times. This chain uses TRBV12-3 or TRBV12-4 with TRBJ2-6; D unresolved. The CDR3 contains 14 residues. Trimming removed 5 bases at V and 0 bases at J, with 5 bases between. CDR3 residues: CASSRVSGANVLTF. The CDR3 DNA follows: TGTGCCAGCAGTCGGGTCTCTGGGGCCAACGTCCTGACTTTC.

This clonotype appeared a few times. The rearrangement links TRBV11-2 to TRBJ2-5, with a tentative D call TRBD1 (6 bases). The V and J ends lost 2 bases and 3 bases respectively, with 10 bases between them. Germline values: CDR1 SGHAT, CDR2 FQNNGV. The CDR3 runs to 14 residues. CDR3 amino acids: CASSLTGSEETQYF. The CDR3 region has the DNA TGTGCCAGCAGCTTAACAGGGTCCGAAGAGACCCAGTACTTC.

CDR3 in DNA: TGTGCCAGCACGGTGGTCATCAGCTCCTACGAGCAGTACTTC. This encodes CASTVVISSYEQYF. The chain links TRBV6-2 or TRBV6-3 to TRBJ2-7; D not certain. The V end lost 7 bases, the J end lost 0 bases, and 13 bases lay between the germline ends. The V gene's germline CDR1 is MNHEY and CDR2 SVGEGT. CDR3 length: 14 residues.

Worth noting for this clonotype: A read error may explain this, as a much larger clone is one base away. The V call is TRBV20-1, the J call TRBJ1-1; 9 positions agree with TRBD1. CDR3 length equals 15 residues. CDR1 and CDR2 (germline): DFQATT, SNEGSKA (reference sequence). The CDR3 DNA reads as TGCAATGCTAGACCTGGACAGGGGTCGAACACTGAAGCTTTCTTT. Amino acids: CNARPGQGSNTEAFF.

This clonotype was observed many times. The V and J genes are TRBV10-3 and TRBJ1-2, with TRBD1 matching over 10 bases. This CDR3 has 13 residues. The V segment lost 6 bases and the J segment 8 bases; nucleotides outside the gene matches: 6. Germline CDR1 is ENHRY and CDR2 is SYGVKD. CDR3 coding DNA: TGTGCCATCAGCCCCGGGACAGGGGTAGGCTACACCTTC. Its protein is CAISPGTGVGYTF.